The 26 T cell receptor beta chains reported below all come from one sample, sequenced in a study of blood T cell repertoires in COVID-19. The repertoire was sequenced with immunoSEQ multiplex PCR; TCRdb's copy has only in-frame clones and lacks some. The sample shows fewer than 400,000 clones, about nine tenths of them seen only once. Sequencing was performed on PBMCs or T cells enriched from blood (not recorded which). The receptors shown here come from a woman aged 25 to 45 who had recovered from COVID-19.

This rearrangement joins TRBV10-3 to TRBJ1-4, with D unresolved. The CDR3 is made up of 14 amino acids. V lost 7 bases and J lost 3, with 12 bases in between. CDR1 and CDR2 (germline): ENHRY, SYGVKD. This CDR3 reads CAIKKDGANEKLFF. The CDR3 DNA reads TGTGCCATCAAGAAGGACGGGGCTAATGAAAAACTGTTTTTT.

The chain joins TRBV11-2 to TRBJ2-7, with D perhaps matching TRBD2 (5 bases). Trimming removed 0 bases from V and 4 bases from J, with 16 bases in between. The V gene's germline CDR1 is SGHAT and CDR2 FQNNGV. This CDR3 region has 16 residues. The CDR3 sequence: CASSLDVKRWNYEQYF. CDR3 in DNA: TGTGCCAGCAGCTTAGATGTGAAGCGGTGGAATTACGAGCAGTACTTC.

The sample holds a few counts of this clone. V gene TRBV7-2 combines with J gene TRBJ2-3; possibly TRBD1 for D (6 bases). V was clipped by 5 bases and J by 1 base, with 13 bases between them. The CDR3 covers 15 residues. In germline, CDR1 is SGHTA, CDR2 FQGNSA. CDR3 in DNA: TGTGCCAGCAGCCCCCAGGGGTACGGCACAGATACGCAGTATTTT. As protein: CASSPQGYGTDTQYF.

The chain carries TRBV27 and TRBJ1-2; a possible D gene is TRBD1 (6 bases). Trimming took off 5 bases at V and 0 bases at J, with 13 bases between the two ends. Per germline, CDR1 MNHEY and CDR2 SMNVEV (reference sequence). The CDR3 is 15 residues long. This CDR3 is CASSLQGETNYGYTF. DNA for the CDR3: TGTGCCAGCAGTCTACAGGGAGAGACTAACTATGGCTACACCTTC.

The chain couples TRBV29-1 to TRBJ1-1, with 9 positions matching TRBD1. After removal of 1 base from V and 3 bases from J, the junction contained 9 bases not matched to a gene. The V gene's germline CDR1 is SQVTM and CDR2 ANQGSEA. The CDR3 contains 16 residues. The CDR3 DNA is TGCAGCGTTGAAGTTTGGGACAGGGAACCTGACACTGAAGCTTTCTTT. The encoded protein is CSVEVWDREPDTEAFF.

This clone was seen only once. The J gene is TRBJ1-4, the V gene TRBV3-1 (or the pseudogene TRBV3-2); D is uncertain. The CDR3 has 16 amino acids. Trimming cost V 0 bases and J 7 bases, with 15 bases left between them. Germline-derived CDR1 and CDR2 are LGHDT and YNNKEL (reference sequence). The CDR3 bases are TGTGCCAGCAGCCAAGATGCGTCGGGGAGAAGTGAAAAACTGTTTTTT. It encodes CASSQDASGRSEKLFF.

J is TRBJ1-2 and V is TRBV9; 10 bases fit TRBD1. The CDR3 consists of 18 residues. Looked up from germline, CDR1 is SGDLS and CDR2 is YYNGEE. J was trimmed by 2 bases and V by 0 bases; bases with no gene match: 10. The CDR3 protein is CASSVATSRDRGNYGYTF. The CDR3 DNA reads as TGTGCCAGCAGCGTAGCTACTTCGAGGGACAGGGGCAACTATGGCTACACCTTC.

The rearrangement links TRBV7-2 to TRBJ2-5; no reliable D call. V was cut by 5 bases and J by 0 bases, with 4 bases left in between. The CDR3 consists of 12 residues. Per germline, CDR1 SGHTA and CDR2 FQGNSA. The CDR3 DNA is TGTGCCAGCAGCGCGTACCAAGAGACCCAGTACTTC. It translates to CASSAYQETQYF.

This clone was seen just once. The chain has TRBV19 and TRBJ2-2, with 10 bases aligning to TRBD1. V lost 3 bases, J lost 3 bases, and 10 bases stayed unmatched. From germline, CDR1 is LNHDA and CDR2 SQIVND (reference sequence). The CDR3 covers 18 residues. CDR3 DNA: TGTGCCAGTAGTATCGTGACCGGGACAGGGGCGTACACCGGGGAGCTGTTTTTT. This translates into CASSIVTGTGAYTGELFF.

The chain uses TRBV19 and TRBJ2-2, with D unclear. Trimming stripped 0 bases from V and 4 bases from J, with 15 bases between. CDR1 LNHDA and CDR2 SQIVND come from the germline V gene (reference sequence). CDR3 length equals 17 residues. The CDR3 reads CASSIDLGSLSTGELFF. In DNA, the CDR3 is TGTGCCAGTAGTATAGATTTGGGCTCACTCTCCACCGGGGAGCTGTTTTTT. Looking up the rest from reference TRBV19 and TRBJ2-2 gives the full variable domain: DGGITQSPKYLFRKEGQNVTLSCEQNLNHDAMYWYRQDPGQGLRLIYYSQIVNDFQKGDIAEGYSVSREKKESFPLTVTSAQKNPTAFYLCASSIDLGSLSTGELFFGEGSRLTVL.

The chain is built from TRBV9 and TRBJ2-5; 7 nucleotides match TRBD1. After removal of 7 bases from V and 5 bases from J, the junction contained 14 bases not matched to a gene. Germline V gene data show CDR1 as SGDLS and CDR2 as YYNGEE. The CDR3 length is 15 residues. The CDR3 reads CASRRRSGQRETQYF. The CDR3 nucleotides are TGTGCCAGCCGTCGTCGTTCGGGACAGCGGGAGACCCAGTACTTC.

This chain connects TRBV18 to TRBJ1-5; 9 bases are a match to TRBD1. J was trimmed by 5 bases and V by 3 bases; bases with no gene match: 2. CDR1 KGHSH and CDR2 LQKENI come from the germline V gene. CDR3 length: 14 amino acids. CDR3 region: CASSPGQGHQPQHF. The CDR3 bases are TGTGCCAGCTCACCGGGACAGGGACATCAGCCCCAGCATTTT.

This clone was seen only a few times. The chain is built from TRBV4-2 and TRBJ2-7; a weak D match, TRBD2 (6 bases). V shed 4 bases and J shed 6 bases, with 22 bases lying between them. CDR3 size: 16 residues. Germline values: CDR1 LGHNA, CDR2 YNFKEQ. The CDR3 reads CASSRAGGKSGSEQYF. The CDR3 DNA sequence: TGTGCCAGCAGCCGAGCGGGTGGGAAGTCCGGGAGCGAGCAGTACTTC.

This clone was seen just once. CDR3 amino acids: CASSQVSGDRDYQPQHF. The CDR3 DNA sequence: TGTGCCAGCAGCCAAGTCTCTGGGGACAGGGATTATCAGCCCCAGCATTTT. This rearrangement joins TRBV4-2 to TRBJ1-5; 9 bases agree with TRBD1. The CDR3 totals 17 residues. Germline V gene data show CDR1 as LGHNA and CDR2 as YNFKEQ. Losses at the gene ends were 1 base for V and 5 bases for J; bases not matched to a gene: 9.

Of note for this clone: Germline and junction disagree at one end, which may indicate a read error. The J gene is TRBJ1-2, the V gene TRBV5-1; D remains ambiguous. The CDR3 is made up of 13 amino acids. CDR1 and CDR2 (germline): SGHRS, YFSETQ. CDR3 DNA: TGCGCCAGCAGCCGCGCCCCTAACTATGACTACACCTTC. Amino acid sequence: CASSRAPNYDYTF.

The V call is TRBV19, the J call TRBJ2-1; D remains ambiguous. CDR3 length equals 13 residues. Germline assignment: CDR1 LNHDA and CDR2 SQIVND (reference sequence). Trimming took off 6 bases at V and 0 bases at J, with 6 bases between the two ends. CDR3 coding DNA: TGTGCCAGTAGAGCCCGCTCCTACAATGAGCAGTTCTTC. It codes for CASRARSYNEQFF.

The gene calls are TRBV5-8 and TRBJ2-5; tentative D call: TRBD1 (5 bases). Germline CDR1 SGHTS, CDR2 YDEGEE. V was clipped by 1 base and J by 5 bases, with 9 bases between them. This CDR3 region has 13 residues. CDR3 nucleotide sequence: TGTGCCAGCAGCTTGTGGGGCGGCGAGACCCAGTACTTC. Translation gives CASSLWGGETQYF.

The chain uses TRBV3-1 (or the pseudogene TRBV3-2) and TRBJ2-1; TRBD1 is a possible D gene (5 bases). Germline CDR1 reads LGHDT; CDR2 reads YNNKEL (reference sequence). With 5 bases removed from V and 4 bases from J, the gap between germline ends came to 12 bases. This CDR3 comprises 14 residues. The CDR3 spells CASSKTDRYNEQFF. CDR3 bases: TGTGCCAGCAGCAAAACAGACAGATACAATGAGCAGTTCTTC.

This chain joins TRBV3-1 (or the pseudogene TRBV3-2) and TRBJ2-7; 9 bases are a match to TRBD1. V lost 4 bases and J lost 2; bases outside the gene matches: 3. Germline loops: CDR1 LGHDT, CDR2 YNNKEL (reference sequence). The CDR3 runs to 14 residues. The DNA of the CDR3 is TGTGCCAGCAGCCTAGGACAGGGGACCTACGAGCAGTACTTC. Translating it yields CASSLGQGTYEQYF.

This chain connects TRBV27 to TRBJ2-1; TRBD1 agrees at 10 bases. The CDR3 runs 16 residues. Germline CDR1 reads MNHEY; CDR2 reads SMNVEV (reference sequence). J lost 6 bases, V lost 7 bases, and 12 bases had no gene match. This chain's CDR3 is CASKTTGTGALNEQFF. The CDR3 bases are TGTGCCAGCAAGACGACCGGGACAGGGGCCCTCAATGAGCAGTTCTTC.

V and J are TRBV6-5 and TRBJ2-7; TRBD2 matches 8 bases. The CDR3 is 14 residues long. The V gene end was trimmed by 5 bases and the J gene end by 2 bases; junction bases not matched to a gene: 5. Germline CDR1 reads MNHEY; CDR2 reads SVGAGI. The DNA of the CDR3 is TGTGCCAGCAGTCGGACGGGACTAGCCTACGAGCAGTACTTC. This sequence encodes CASSRTGLAYEQYF.

The V gene is TRBV11-3, the J gene TRBJ1-1, with D perhaps matching TRBD1 (6 bases). The CDR3 has 14 residues. Germline V gene sequence: CDR1 SGHNT, CDR2 YENEEA. The ends were cut back, 5 bases at V and 1 base at J, with 11 bases in the middle. The CDR3 DNA follows: TGTGCCAGCAGCAAAAACAGGGAGAACACTGAAGCTTTCTTT. It translates to CASSKNRENTEAFF.

The chain has TRBV9 and TRBJ1-6; D is ambiguous. Germline loops: CDR1 SGDLS, CDR2 YYNGEE. Deletions cut 1 base from V and 8 bases from J, with 7 bases between. This CDR3 is built from 13 residues. The DNA of the CDR3 is TGTGCCAGCAGCGTAAAAGCGGATTCACCCCTCCACTTT. Protein: CASSVKADSPLHF.

V gene TRBV27 combines with J gene TRBJ1-6, with TRBD1 identical over 8 bases. Trimming at V came to 7 bases and at J to 6 bases, leaving 8 bases not matched to a gene. Germline V gene data show CDR1 as MNHEY and CDR2 as SMNVEV (reference sequence). The CDR3 has 15 residues. In DNA, the CDR3 is TGTGCCAGCACCCCTGCGACAGGGGTTAATTCACCCCTCCACTTT. Its protein product is CASTPATGVNSPLHF.

The chain has TRBV4-3 and TRBJ1-1; TRBD1 agrees at 7 bases. The CDR3 loop spans 14 amino acids. Trimming at V came to 2 bases and at J to 5 bases, leaving 5 bases not matched to a gene. Germline V gene sequence: CDR1 LGHNA, CDR2 YSLEER. CDR3 DNA: TGCGCCAGCAGCCAACAAACAGGGGATACTGAAGCTTTCTTT. Its protein is CASSQQTGDTEAFF.

V and J are TRBV11-2 and TRBJ2-5; possible D gene TRBD2, 7 bases. V dropped 2 bases and J dropped 6 bases, with 25 bases sitting between them. Germline V lookup: CDR1 SGHAT, CDR2 FQNNGV. The CDR3 sequence is 18 residues long. In DNA form, the CDR3 reads TGTGCCAGCAGCTTATCGGTGGCAGTGGGAGGGGGGATAAAGACCCAGTACTTC. It specifies CASSLSVAVGGGIKTQYF.